Listed below are T cell receptor beta chains from one sample, sequenced in a study of T cell responses to AZD1222 COVID-19 vaccine. Clones were read by immunoSEQ multiplex PCR, and TCRdb kept only the in-frame ones, dropping some. The sample lists approximately 110,000 clones, roughly nine tenths occurring once. The input for sequencing was peripheral blood, taken on day 0 of AZD1222 vaccination. These receptors all come from an adult in good health. Both conserved end residues are part of each CDR3. The order of the fields is V gene, clone size, D gene, J gene, CDR3 protein, CDR3 DNA. The D gene is left open where the match is weak. Some rows have no size entry. The others give once, few or many, or a class for an expanded clone.

TRBV15,NA,NA,TRBJ1-5,CATSRAQMDQPQHF,TGTGCCACCAGCCGAGCCCAAATGGATCAGCCCCAGCATTTT
TRBV9,NA,NA,TRBJ2-2,CASSVFMGTGELFF,TGTGCCAGCAGCGTATTCATGGGCACCGGGGAGCTGTTTTTT
TRBV19,once,NA,TRBJ1-5,CASSIVIGGYSNQPQHF,TGTGCCAGTAGTATAGTCATCGGGGGCTATAGCAATCAGCCCCAGCATTTT
TRBV19,NA,TRBD1,TRBJ2-3,CASSRGQAPTDTQYF,TGTGCCAGTAGTAGGGGACAGGCCCCCACAGATACGCAGTATTTT
TRBV14,NA,NA,TRBJ1-4,CASSLAAGLRLFF,TGTGCCAGCAGTCTCGCGGCCGGGTTACGACTGTTTTTT
TRBV7-9,NA,TRBD2,TRBJ2-1,CASSLGSGGFGNEQFF,TGTGCCAGCAGCTTGGGTAGCGGGGGGTTCGGAAATGAGCAGTTCTTC
TRBV5-1,NA,NA,TRBJ1-4,CASSLGEKLFF,TGCGCCAGCAGCTTGGGTGAAAAACTGTTTTTT
TRBV7-3,NA,NA,TRBJ1-1,CASSPGPRAITEAFF,TGTGCCAGCAGCCCTGGACCGCGAGCAATCACTGAAGCTTTCTTT
TRBV19,NA,NA,TRBJ1-5,CASSIVGGANQPQHF,TGTGCCAGTAGTATTGTGGGAGGGGCCAATCAGCCCCAGCATTTT
TRBV7-3,once,TRBD2,TRBJ2-7,CASSLNAASGPYEQYF,TGTGCCAGCAGCTTAAATGCGGCTAGCGGGCCCTACGAGCAGTACTTC